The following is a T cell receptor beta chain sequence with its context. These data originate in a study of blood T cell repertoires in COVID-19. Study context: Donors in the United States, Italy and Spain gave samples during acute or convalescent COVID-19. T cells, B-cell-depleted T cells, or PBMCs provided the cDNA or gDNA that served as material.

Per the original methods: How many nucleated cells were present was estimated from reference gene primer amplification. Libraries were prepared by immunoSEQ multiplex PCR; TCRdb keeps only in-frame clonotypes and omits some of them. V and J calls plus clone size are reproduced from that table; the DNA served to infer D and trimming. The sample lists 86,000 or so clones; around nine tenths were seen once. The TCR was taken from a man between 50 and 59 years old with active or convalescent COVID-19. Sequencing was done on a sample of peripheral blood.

The DNA of the CDR3 is TGTGCCAGCAGCACCGGCCTAGCGAGGGGAAAAGAGACCCAGTACTTC. This sequence encodes CASSTGLARGKETQYF. The chain carries TRBV7-6 and TRBJ2-5; possible D gene TRBD2, 6 bases. This CDR3 spans 16 amino acids. The V end was cut by 5 bases, the J end by 3 bases, with 19 bases between. Looked up from germline, CDR1 is SGHVS and CDR2 is FNYEAQ.